These 4 T cell receptor beta chains share one sample of origin, sequenced in a study of neoadjuvant anti-PD-1 for oral cavity cancer. The repertoire was sequenced with immunoSEQ multiplex PCR; TCRdb's copy has only in-frame clones and lacks some. The sample yields about 12,000 clones, around two thirds seen once. The input for sequencing was PBMCs, taken before nivolumab (anti-PD-1) treatment. The receptors come from a person between 40 and 85 years old with oral cavity squamous cell carcinoma.

This clone was detected only a few times. The chain has TRBV19 and TRBJ1-1; D is unresolved. The CDR3 is 13 residues long. V shed 5 bases and J shed 1 base, with 8 bases lying between them. In germline, CDR1 is LNHDA, CDR2 SQIVND (reference sequence). CDR3 sequence reads: CASSWARNTEAFF. DNA for the CDR3: TGTGCCAGTAGTTGGGCGAGGAACACTGAAGCTTTCTTT.

This clone turned up a few times. The rearrangement links TRBV4-1 to TRBJ2-1, with D possibly TRBD2 on 6 matching bases. Trimming took 7 bases from V and 0 from J, leaving 19 bases between them. The CDR3 loop spans 17 amino acids. Germline V gives CDR1 MGHRA, CDR2 YSYEKL. CDR3 amino acids: CASTWGRTTSSYNEQFF. The CDR3, as DNA: TGCGCCAGCACTTGGGGGAGGACCACGAGCTCCTACAATGAGCAGTTCTTC.

The chain has TRBV2 and TRBJ2-5; TRBD2 agrees at 14 bases. The CDR3 covers 16 residues. With 6 bases clipped from V and 5 bases from J, the junction kept 8 bases outside the gene matches. Germline CDR1 is SNHLY and CDR2 is FYNNEI. For the CDR3, the DNA is TGTGCCAGCAGGAGGACTAGCGGGGGGTCTCGGGAGACCCAGTACTTC. Protein: CASRRTSGGSRETQYF.

The chain employs TRBV5-1 and TRBJ1-6, with unresolved D. Germline CDR1 reads SGHRS; CDR2 reads YFSETQ. V was cut by 0 bases and J by 10 bases, with 17 bases left in between. The CDR3 extends over 16 amino acids. The CDR3 bases are TGCGCCAGCAGCTTGGACGCTGTAATGGGGAACTCACCCCTCCACTTT. Translating it yields CASSLDAVMGNSPLHF.